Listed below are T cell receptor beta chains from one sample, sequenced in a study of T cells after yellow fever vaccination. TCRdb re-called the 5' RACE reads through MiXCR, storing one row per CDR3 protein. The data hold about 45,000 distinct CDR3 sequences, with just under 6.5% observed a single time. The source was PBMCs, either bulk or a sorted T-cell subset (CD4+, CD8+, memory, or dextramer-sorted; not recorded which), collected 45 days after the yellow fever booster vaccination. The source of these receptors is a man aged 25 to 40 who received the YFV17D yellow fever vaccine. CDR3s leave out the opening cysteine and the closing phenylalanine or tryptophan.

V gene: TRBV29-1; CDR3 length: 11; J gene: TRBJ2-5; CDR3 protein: SALRREGETQY
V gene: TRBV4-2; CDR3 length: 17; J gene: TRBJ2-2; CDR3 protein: ASSSRGLAGGRGTGELF
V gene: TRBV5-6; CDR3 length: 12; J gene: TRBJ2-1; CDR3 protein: ASSTRTGFNEQF
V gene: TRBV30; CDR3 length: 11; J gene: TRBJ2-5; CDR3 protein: AWRGAGIETQY
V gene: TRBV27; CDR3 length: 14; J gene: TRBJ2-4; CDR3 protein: ASSYPDRGLGSIQY
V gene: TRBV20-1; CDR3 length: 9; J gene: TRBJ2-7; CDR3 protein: SATGGYEQY
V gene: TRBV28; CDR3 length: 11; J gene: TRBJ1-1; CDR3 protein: ASSFPLQVKAF
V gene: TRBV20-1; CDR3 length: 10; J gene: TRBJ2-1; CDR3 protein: SARVLEEEQF
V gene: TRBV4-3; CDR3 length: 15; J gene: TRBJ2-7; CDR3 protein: ASSQSLSDRRPYEQY
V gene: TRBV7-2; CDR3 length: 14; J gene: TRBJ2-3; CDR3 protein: ASSTPDRVTTDTQY
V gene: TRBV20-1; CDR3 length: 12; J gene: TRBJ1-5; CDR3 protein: SARDPQGGQPQH
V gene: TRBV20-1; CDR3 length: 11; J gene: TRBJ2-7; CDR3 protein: SASAGVIYEQY
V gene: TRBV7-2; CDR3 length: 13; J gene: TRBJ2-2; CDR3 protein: ASRHSVTNTGELF
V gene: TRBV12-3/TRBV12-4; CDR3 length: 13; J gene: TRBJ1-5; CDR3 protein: ASSYDRALNQPQH
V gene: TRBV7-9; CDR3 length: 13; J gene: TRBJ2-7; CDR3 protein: ASSPGTRFPYEQY
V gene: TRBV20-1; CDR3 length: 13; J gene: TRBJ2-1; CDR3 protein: SAIRTGGADNEQF
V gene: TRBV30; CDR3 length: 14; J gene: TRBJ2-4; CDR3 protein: AWSVPAGSSKNIQY
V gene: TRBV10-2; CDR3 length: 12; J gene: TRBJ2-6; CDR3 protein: ASSGSSGANVLT
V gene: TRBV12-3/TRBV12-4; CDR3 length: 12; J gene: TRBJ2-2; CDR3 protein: ASSSPRPPGELF
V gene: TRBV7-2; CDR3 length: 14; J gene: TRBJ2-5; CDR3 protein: ASSPRQAIFQETQY
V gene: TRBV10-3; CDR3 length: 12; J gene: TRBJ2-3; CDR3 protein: AISPRQETDTQY
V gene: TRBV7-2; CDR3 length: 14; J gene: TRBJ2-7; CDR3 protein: ASSSLDRTGSYEQY
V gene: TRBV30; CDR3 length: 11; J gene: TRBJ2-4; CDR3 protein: ACDGLAKNIQY
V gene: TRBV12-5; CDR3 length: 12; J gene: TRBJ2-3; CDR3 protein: ASGGGGTTDTQY
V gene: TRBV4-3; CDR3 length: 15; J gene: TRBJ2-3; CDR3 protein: ASSQRTSGRYTDTQY
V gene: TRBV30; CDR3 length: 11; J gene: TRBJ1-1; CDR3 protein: ASQREWNTEAF
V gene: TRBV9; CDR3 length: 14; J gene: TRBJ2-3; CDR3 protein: ASSVEASGRTYTQY
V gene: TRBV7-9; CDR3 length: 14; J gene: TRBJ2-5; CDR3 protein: ASSLAARGRRETQY
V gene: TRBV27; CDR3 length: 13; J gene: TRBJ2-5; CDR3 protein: ASSSPDRLGKTQY
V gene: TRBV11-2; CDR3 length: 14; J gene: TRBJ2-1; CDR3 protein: ASSLIFREPLNEQF
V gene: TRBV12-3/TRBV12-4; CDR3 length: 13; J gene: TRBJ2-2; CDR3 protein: ASRAGTGYVGELF
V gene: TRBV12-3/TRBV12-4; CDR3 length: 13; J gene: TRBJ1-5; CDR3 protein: ASSLGQGALQPQH
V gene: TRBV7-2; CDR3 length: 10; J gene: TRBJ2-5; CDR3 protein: ASSTPPGTQY
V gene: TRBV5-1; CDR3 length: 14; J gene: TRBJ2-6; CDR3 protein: ASSFDSVSGANVLT
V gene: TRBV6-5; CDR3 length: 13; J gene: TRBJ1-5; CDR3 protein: ASSSGGIANQPQH
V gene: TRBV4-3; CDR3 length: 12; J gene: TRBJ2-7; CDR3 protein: ASSQETGFYEQY
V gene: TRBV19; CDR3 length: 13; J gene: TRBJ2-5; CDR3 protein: ASSRDRLGQETQY